This TCR beta chain was retrieved from a study of cytomegalovirus exposure and HLA in healthy donors. General study results and limits: Published work reported that the classifier diagnosed cytomegalovirus status with high specificity and sensitivity. The authors later found TCR association rates varying by HLA locus, with DRB1 most and HLA-C fewest. The study put roughly 160 TCR beta chains on its list as cytomegalovirus-associated.

In its sample, this clone was seen a few times. The antigen remains unidentified. Trimming pared 4 bases from V and 8 bases from J, leaving 7 bases between. CDR1 and CDR2 (germline): SGHAT, FQNNGV. This CDR3 has 11 amino acids. PCR amplification relied on 60 Vbeta primers (plus 13 Jbeta primers). The table came from immunoSEQ multiplex PCR; TCRdb's copy has only in-frame clones and leaves some out. This sample has 100,000 to 150,000 clones, with approximately 65% found just once. The donors gave bone marrow, and they were healthy. The V call is TRBV11-2, the J call TRBJ2-3, with D perhaps TRBD2 (5 bases). The clonotype originates from a man younger than 35 in good health and CMV-seronegative. Sample: PBMCs. The CDR3 is CASSSAGTQYF. The CDR3 DNA reads TGTGCCAGCAGCTCGGCGGGTACGCAGTATTTT. The variable domain in full, completed from reference TRBV11-2 and TRBJ2-3, reads EAGVAQSPRYKIIEKRQSVAFWCNPISGHATLYWYQQILGQGPKLLIQFQNNGVVDDSQLPKDRFSAERLKGVDSTLKIQPAKLEDSAVYLCASSSAGTQYFGPGTRLTVL.